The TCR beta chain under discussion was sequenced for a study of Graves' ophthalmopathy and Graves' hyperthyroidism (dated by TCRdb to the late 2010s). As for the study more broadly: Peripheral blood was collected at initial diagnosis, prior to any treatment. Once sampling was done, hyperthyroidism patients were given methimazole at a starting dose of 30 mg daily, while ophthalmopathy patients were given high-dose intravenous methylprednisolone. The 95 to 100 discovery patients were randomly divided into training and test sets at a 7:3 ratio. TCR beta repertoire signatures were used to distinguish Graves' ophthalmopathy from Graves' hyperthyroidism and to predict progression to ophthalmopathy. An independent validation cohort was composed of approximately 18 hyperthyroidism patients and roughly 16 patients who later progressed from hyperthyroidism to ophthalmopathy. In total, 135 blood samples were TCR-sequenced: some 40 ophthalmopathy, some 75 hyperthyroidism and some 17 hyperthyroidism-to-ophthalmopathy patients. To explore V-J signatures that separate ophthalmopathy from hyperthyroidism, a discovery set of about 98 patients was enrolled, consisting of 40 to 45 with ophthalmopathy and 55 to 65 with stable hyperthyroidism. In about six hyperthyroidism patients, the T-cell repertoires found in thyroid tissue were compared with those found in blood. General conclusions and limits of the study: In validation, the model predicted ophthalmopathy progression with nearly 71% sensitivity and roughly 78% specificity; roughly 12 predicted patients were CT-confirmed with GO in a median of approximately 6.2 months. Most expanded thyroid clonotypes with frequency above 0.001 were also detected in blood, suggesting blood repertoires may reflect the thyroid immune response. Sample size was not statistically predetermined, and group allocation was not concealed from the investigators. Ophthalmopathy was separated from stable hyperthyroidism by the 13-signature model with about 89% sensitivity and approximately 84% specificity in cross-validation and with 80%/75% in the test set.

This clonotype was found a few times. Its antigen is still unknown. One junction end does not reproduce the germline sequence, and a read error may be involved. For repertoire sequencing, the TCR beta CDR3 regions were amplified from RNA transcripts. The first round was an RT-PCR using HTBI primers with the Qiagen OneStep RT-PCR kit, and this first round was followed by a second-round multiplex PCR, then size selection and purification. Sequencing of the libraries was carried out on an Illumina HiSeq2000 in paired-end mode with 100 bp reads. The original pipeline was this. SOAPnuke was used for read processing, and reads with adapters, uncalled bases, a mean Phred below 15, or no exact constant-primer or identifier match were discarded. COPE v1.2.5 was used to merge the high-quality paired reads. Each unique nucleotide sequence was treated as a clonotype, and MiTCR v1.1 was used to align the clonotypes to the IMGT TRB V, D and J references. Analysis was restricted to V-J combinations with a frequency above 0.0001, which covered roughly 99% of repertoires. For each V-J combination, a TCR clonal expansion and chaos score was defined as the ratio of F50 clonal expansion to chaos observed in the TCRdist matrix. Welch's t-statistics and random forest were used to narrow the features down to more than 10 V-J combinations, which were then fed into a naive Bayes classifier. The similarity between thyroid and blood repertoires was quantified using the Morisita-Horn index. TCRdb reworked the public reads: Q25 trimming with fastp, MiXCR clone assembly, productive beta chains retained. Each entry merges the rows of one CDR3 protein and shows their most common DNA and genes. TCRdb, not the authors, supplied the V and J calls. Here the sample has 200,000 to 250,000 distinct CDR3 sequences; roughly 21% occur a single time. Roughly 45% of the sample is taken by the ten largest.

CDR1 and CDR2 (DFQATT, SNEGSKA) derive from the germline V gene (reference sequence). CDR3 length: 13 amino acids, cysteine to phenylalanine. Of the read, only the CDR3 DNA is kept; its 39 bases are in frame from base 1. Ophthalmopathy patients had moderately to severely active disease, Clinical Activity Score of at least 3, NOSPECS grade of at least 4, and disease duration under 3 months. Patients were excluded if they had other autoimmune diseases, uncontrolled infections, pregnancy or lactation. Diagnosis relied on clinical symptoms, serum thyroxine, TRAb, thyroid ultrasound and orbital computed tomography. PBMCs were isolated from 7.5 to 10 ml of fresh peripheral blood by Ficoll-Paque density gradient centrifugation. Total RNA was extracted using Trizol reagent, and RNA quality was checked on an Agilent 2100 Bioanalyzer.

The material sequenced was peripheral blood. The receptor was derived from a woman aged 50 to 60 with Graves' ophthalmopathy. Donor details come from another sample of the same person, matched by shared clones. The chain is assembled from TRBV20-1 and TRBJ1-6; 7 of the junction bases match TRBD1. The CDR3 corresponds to CGARRQGDSPLHF. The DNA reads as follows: TGCGGTGCTAGGCGTCAGGGGGATTCACCCCTCCACTTT.